These 17 T cell receptor beta chains came from one sample sequenced in a study of Ad26.COV2.S vaccination and SARS-CoV-2 variants (dated by TCRdb to about 2021). Receptor libraries were prepared by the immunoSEQ multiplex PCR assay. The source is immuneACCESS, and TCRdb retained only in-frame sequences with V and J called. Part of the clones is not carried over; for the studies checked, unresolved V genes explain less than half of this, and the remainder is unexplained. The sample table contains a few hundred thousand clones; only one count was recorded for 75% to 95% of them. The top ten clones comprise 9% to 15% of the sample. Sample treatment or condition, as interpreted from the label and publication: 19 received Ad26.COV2.S at low or high dose, single or two shots; about 5 received placebo; per-sample allocation not given. Repertoires of vaccine and placebo recipients were sequenced from samples taken on day 63 after the first injection.

This specimen consisted of peripheral blood, obtained in a trial of Ad26.COV2.S vaccine versus placebo. Receptors originate from a person aged 18-65 years who received the Ad26.COV2.S COVID-19 vaccine or a placebo.

The chain carries TRBV30 and TRBJ1-2, with D uncertain. The V end lost 2 bases, the J end lost 8 bases, and 18 bases lay between the germline ends. The V gene's germline CDR1 is GTSNPN and CDR2 SVGIG (reference sequence). This CDR3 is built from 14 residues. The CDR3 nucleotides are TGTGCCTGGAGTCCCTGGGTTCTTAACGGAGGCTACACCTTC. This encodes CAWSPWVLNGGYTF. Supplemented by reference TRBV30 and TRBJ1-2, the full variable domain reads SQTIHQWPATLVQPVGSPLSLECTVEGTSNPNLYWYRQAAGRGLQLLFYSVGIGQISSEVPQNLSASRPQDRQFILSSKKLLLSDSGFYLCAWSPWVLNGGYTFGSGTRLTVV.

A single count supports this clone. The chain uses TRBV5-1 and TRBJ2-3; 8 positions agree with TRBD1. This CDR3 region has 16 residues. Trimming cost V 4 bases and J 1 base; bases outside gene matches: 8. Germline V lookup: CDR1 SGHRS, CDR2 YFSETQ. In DNA, the CDR3 is TGCGCCAGCAGCCGGGGACAGGTGGGAGGCACAGATACGCAGTATTTT. It translates to CASSRGQVGGTDTQYF.

Only a few counts were recorded for this clone. The chain combines TRBV6-5 with TRBJ1-1, with 8 bases identical to TRBD1. With V trimmed by 6 bases and J by 10 bases, 10 bases remained unmatched. Germline CDR1 and CDR2: MNHEY and SVGAGI. The CDR3 length is 13 residues. As DNA, the CDR3 is TGTGCCAGCAGCCCGGACAGGGTAGAAAGAGCTTTCTTT. Encoded protein: CASSPDRVERAFF.

As DNA, the CDR3 is TGCGCCAGCAGCCTGACCGGAGAGGAAAAACTGTTTTTT. The encoded protein is CASSLTGEEKLFF. The gene calls are TRBV4-1 and TRBJ1-4; no clear D. Germline CDR1 and CDR2: MGHRA and YSYEKL. The CDR3 length is 13 residues. V lost 4 bases and J 8 bases, leaving 11 bases between the germline ends.

The J gene is TRBJ2-7, the V gene TRBV5-1, with 11 bases fitting TRBD2. J lost 4 bases, V lost 3 bases, and 6 bases had no gene match. The CDR3 has 15 amino acids. Germline-derived CDR1 and CDR2 are SGHRS and YFSETQ. CDR3 protein: CASSSTSGNYYEQYF. The CDR3 DNA sequence: TGCGCCAGCAGCTCGACTAGCGGGAATTATTACGAGCAGTACTTC.

V and J are TRBV5-1 and TRBJ1-1; D ambiguous. Germline assignment: CDR1 SGHRS and CDR2 YFSETQ. V lost 1 base, J lost 6 bases, and 10 bases lay in between. The CDR3 has 13 residues. CDR3 residues: CASSLSGSAEAFF. The CDR3 nucleotides are TGCGCCAGCAGCTTGTCGGGGAGCGCTGAAGCTTTCTTT.

V and J are TRBV7-9 and TRBJ2-1; no reliable D call. V shed 5 bases and J shed 0 bases, with 11 bases lying between them. The CDR3 consists of 15 residues. Germline loops: CDR1 SEHNR, CDR2 FQNEAQ (reference sequence). This chain's CDR3 is CASSQTHSSYNEQFF. CDR3 DNA: TGTGCCAGCAGCCAGACTCATAGCTCCTACAATGAGCAGTTCTTC.

CDR3 amino acids: CASSQVATMNTEAFF. CDR3 nucleotides: TGTGCCAGCAGCCAAGTGGCTACAATGAACACTGAAGCTTTCTTT. This chain uses TRBV4-2 with TRBJ1-1; D remains ambiguous. The germline CDR1 and CDR2 sequences are LGHNA and YNFKEQ. This CDR3 has 15 residues. The V end lost 1 base, the J end lost 0 bases, and 9 bases lay between the germline ends.

The J gene is TRBJ2-3, the V gene TRBV5-1; perhaps TRBD2 as D (6 bases). The CDR3 runs 15 residues. The germline CDR1 and CDR2 sequences are SGHRS and YFSETQ. V was clipped by 4 bases and J by 0 bases, with 12 bases between them. The CDR3 loop reads CASSESGTSTDTQYF. The CDR3 DNA reads TGCGCCAGCAGCGAATCCGGGACTAGCACAGATACGCAGTATTTT.

V usage is TRBV2 and J usage is TRBJ2-2, with D maybe TRBD1 (7 bases). The V and J ends lost 5 bases and 7 bases respectively, with 11 bases between them. Germline assignment: CDR1 SNHLY and CDR2 FYNNEI. The CDR3 runs to 13 residues. Written as DNA, the CDR3 is TGTGCCAGCAGTAACCAGGGGGGCGGGGAGCTGTTTTTT. As protein: CASSNQGGGELFF.

The gene calls are TRBV4-1 and TRBJ2-5, with D maybe TRBD2 (7 bases). This CDR3 has 15 residues. CDR1 MGHRA and CDR2 YSYEKL come from the germline V gene. The ends were cut back, 1 base at V and 14 bases at J, with 23 bases in the middle. The CDR3 is CASSQGPGALAPLYF. The CDR3 coding sequence is TGCGCCAGCAGCCAAGGGCCGGGGGCACTAGCGCCTCTTTACTTC.

The CDR3 loop is CASSPPGRLRNEQFF. The DNA for the CDR3 is TGTGCCAGCAGCCCCCCCGGTAGACTACGAAATGAGCAGTTCTTC. The V gene is TRBV7-2, the J gene TRBJ2-1; a possible D gene is TRBD2 (5 bases). V lost 5 bases to trimming and J lost 7 bases, with 18 bases between them. Germline V CDR1 and CDR2: SGHTA, FQGNSA. The CDR3 has 15 amino acids.

V gene TRBV19 combines with J gene TRBJ2-3; D might be TRBD1 or TRBD2, each matching 6 bases. The ends were cut back, 4 bases at V and 3 bases at J, with 14 bases in the middle. The CDR3 totals 15 residues. Germline V gene lookup returns CDR1 LNHDA and CDR2 SQIVND (reference sequence). The chain's CDR3 is CASSTHGGGTDTQYF. The CDR3 DNA reads TGTGCCAGTAGTACGCACGGAGGGGGTACAGATACGCAGTATTTT.

This chain uses TRBV9 with TRBJ2-7, with D possibly called TRBD1 or TRBD2 (5 bases each). CDR1 and CDR2 (germline): SGDLS, YYNGEE. The CDR3 sequence is 14 residues long. Trimming cost V 3 bases and J 4 bases, with 14 bases left between them. CDR3 sequence (DNA): TGTGCCAGCAGCGGCCGGGACGCAGCGTACGAGCAGTACTTC. Protein sequence: CASSGRDAAYEQYF. Full variable domain (rest looked up from reference TRBV9 and TRBJ2-7): DSGVTQTPKHLITATGQRVTLRCSPRSGDLSVYWYQQSLDQGLQFLIQYYNGEERAKGNILERFSAQQFPDLHSELNLSSLELGDSALYFCASSGRDAAYEQYFGPGTRLTVT.

The rearrangement uses TRBV15 and TRBJ2-3, with D perhaps matching TRBD1 or TRBD2 (6 bases each). Germline values: CDR1 LNHNV, CDR2 YYDKDF (reference sequence). V lost 3 bases, J lost 2 bases, and 21 bases lay in between. The CDR3 extends over 18 amino acids. In DNA form, the CDR3 reads TGTGCCACCAGCAGCGCCAACGGGGGCGGCTTTCCCACAGATACGCAGTATTTT. This gives the protein CATSSANGGGFPTDTQYF.

The chain couples TRBV5-1 to TRBJ2-1; weak D call: TRBD2 (5 bases). The germline V and J ends were trimmed by 0 bases and 6 bases, with 10 bases remaining between them. Germline V CDR1 and CDR2: SGHRS, YFSETQ. This CDR3 has 14 residues. The CDR3 is CASSLVSGGNEQFF. DNA of the CDR3: TGCGCCAGCAGCTTGGTCTCAGGAGGCAATGAGCAGTTCTTC.

The CDR3 bases are TGTGCCAGCAGCCGGAGGGGACAGACCTACGAGCAGTACTTC. Translation gives CASSRRGQTYEQYF. V gene TRBV5-4 combines with J gene TRBJ2-7, with a weak D call TRBD1 (7 bases). CDR1 and CDR2 (germline): SGHNT, YYREEE (reference sequence). Trimming took 4 bases from V and 2 from J, leaving 13 bases between them. CDR3 length equals 14 residues.